Given below is one T cell receptor beta chain in context. No vitiligo treatment was given during the prior three months. These data belong to a study of resident and recirculating memory T cells in vitiligo. Study background: Shave-biopsy epidermis from lesional and nonlesional skin was sequenced alongside PBMCs.

Measured with immunoSEQ multiplex PCR; TCRdb has only the in-frame clones, and not every one. The sample yields 40,000 to 50,000 clones, 85% to 95% seen once. Sequencing was performed on blood. The sequence derives from a male donor with vitiligo.

The chain's CDR3 is CSVEATTGAGYTF. The CDR3 DNA follows: TGCAGCGTTGAAGCGACTACAGGGGCTGGCTACACCTTC. The V and J genes are TRBV29-1 and TRBJ1-2, with 7 nucleotides matching TRBD1. V lost 1 base and J lost 7; bases outside the gene matches: 6. This CDR3 is built from 13 residues. Germline CDR1 is SQVTM and CDR2 is ANQGSEA.